Below, 14 T cell receptor beta chains from the same sample are listed, as sequenced in a study of tumor and adjacent non-tumor tissue in lung cancer. This sample's RNA came from whole unsorted tissue. The normal lung tissue was taken more than 3 cm from the tumor edge. Three rounds of nested PCR, following a modified ARM-PCR protocol, produced the TCRbeta library. TCRdb re-derived calls from the multiplex PCR reads in MiXCR, one entry per CDR3 protein. Among about 50,000 distinct CDR3 sequences listed, 74% were seen once. Specimen: distant non-tumor lung tissue. All receptors derive from an older woman with non-small cell lung cancer.

As regards this clonotype: One end of the junction varies from germline; a read error may be responsible. This rearrangement joins TRBV4-3 to TRBJ1-1; possibly TRBD1 for D (5 bases). From germline, CDR1 is LGHNA and CDR2 YSLEER. The CDR3 has 16 residues. DNA of the CDR3: TGTGCCAGAAGCCAACATGGGAGAGGGGATTATACCGAAGCTTTCTTT. This gives the protein CARSQHGRGDYTEAFF.

Worth noting for this clonotype: The junction departs from the called germline gene at one end, perhaps through a read error. The genes are TRBV12-3 or TRBV12-4 and TRBJ1-1; the D is unclear. This CDR3 has 17 residues. The CDR3 region is CASTNLALSGPNTESFF. The CDR3, as DNA: TGTGCCAGTACCAACCTAGCCCTATCTGGGCCCAACACTGAATCTTTCTTT.

In its sample, this clonotype was seen many times. The chain is built from TRBV5-6 and TRBJ2-5; D is uncertain. Germline V gene lookup returns CDR1 SGHDT and CDR2 YYEEEE. This CDR3 comprises 13 residues. Trimming removed 2 bases at V and 5 bases at J, with 10 bases between. The CDR3 sequence is CASSLRNGETQYF. Written as DNA, the CDR3 is TGTGCCAGCAGCTTAAGGAATGGGGAGACCCAGTACTTC.

About this clonotype itself: Germline and junction disagree at one end, which may indicate a read error. V gene TRBV4-3 combines with J gene TRBJ2-1, with 7 positions matching TRBD1. The CDR3 has 15 amino acids. Germline CDR1 and CDR2: LGHNA and YSLEER. CDR3: CATSQERGPYNEQIF. For the CDR3, the DNA is TGCGCCACCAGCCAAGAGAGGGGGCCTTACAATGAGCAGATCTTC.

In the case of this clonotype: Mismatch with germline at one junction end may stem from a read error. V gene TRBV11-2 combines with J gene TRBJ2-7, with 11 bases lining up with TRBD1. The germline CDR1 and CDR2 sequences are SGHAT and FQNNGV. This CDR3 has 13 residues. CDR3 protein: CASSRDRGYEQHF. CDR3 nucleotide sequence: TGTGCCAGCAGCCGGGACAGGGGGTACGAACAGCACTTC.

As regards this clonotype: A junction boundary mismatches the germline segment, possibly from a read error. V is TRBV6-5 and J is TRBJ2-5; D unclear. CDR1 is MNHEY and CDR2 is SVGAGI in the germline V gene. CDR3 length equals 13 residues. The CDR3 spells CATSLCVLETQYF. The CDR3 DNA reads as TGTGCCACTTCTTTGTGCGTTTTGGAGACCCAGTACTTT.

Concerning this clonotype: At one of its ends the junction is not consistent with the germline gene, which may arise from a read error. The chain joins TRBV6-6 to TRBJ1-3; D is unresolved. This CDR3 contains 18 residues. Germline V gene data show CDR1 as MNHNY and CDR2 as SVGAGI (reference sequence). The CDR3 reads CPSSYPPETLDSGNTIYF. The CDR3 DNA is TGTCCCAGCAGTTACCCCCCAGAGACCCTCGACTCTGGAAACACCATATATTTT.

In the case of this clonotype: Here the CDR3 omits its conserved ending phenylalanine or tryptophan, so a read error is the likely source. The gene calls are TRBV29-1 and TRBJ2-2, with D unclear. From germline, CDR1 is SQVTM and CDR2 ANQGSEA. The CDR3 consists of 13 residues. The CDR3 reads CSVDGLNIGELFS. CDR3 in DNA: TGCAGCGTTGATGGGCTGAACATCGGGGAGCTGTTTTCT.

As to this clonotype: At one end, the junction sequence differs from germline, possibly due to a read error. The genes are TRBV12-3 or TRBV12-4 and TRBJ2-2; 8 nucleotides align to TRBD2. The CDR3 loop spans 15 amino acids. The CDR3 region has the DNA TGTGCCTGCAGGGGCGGGGGGCCAAACACTGGGGAGCTGTTATTT. Amino acids: CACRGGGPNTGELLF.

Of note for this clonotype: This likely comes from a read error, as the CDR3 has no conserved phenylalanine or tryptophan at its end. This chain uses TRBV6-6 with TRBJ2-5; no definite D call. Germline CDR1 and CDR2: MNHNY and SVGAGI (reference sequence). V gave up 4 bases and J gave up 3 bases, with 12 bases separating them. This CDR3 is built from 14 residues. In DNA form, the CDR3 reads TGTGCCAGCAGTTCAAGGGCAGGTAAAGAGACCCAGTACCTC. Residues: CASSSRAGKETQYL.

With respect to this clonotype: A much larger clone differs from this one at a single base, so this may be a read error. The chain recombines TRBV28 with TRBJ2-1; no firm D call. The germline gives CDR1 MDHEN, CDR2 SYDVKM. V dropped 6 bases and J dropped 3 bases, with 21 bases sitting between them. The CDR3 sequence is 17 residues long. CDR3 region: CASSQKVGGRYYNEQFF. Here the CDR3 DNA reads TGTGCCAGCAGCCAGAAAGTGGGCGGCAGGTACTACAATGAGCAGTTCTTC.

In the case of this clonotype: An end of the junction does not agree with germline; a read error may underlie this. The genes are TRBV6-6 and TRBJ2-5; the D is unclear. This CDR3 spans 12 amino acids. Germline CDR1 and CDR2: MNHNY and SVGAGI (reference sequence). The CDR3 nucleotides read TGTGCCAGCATCGCGGTACAAGAGACCCAATACTTC. It yields the protein CASIAVQETQYF.

The V and J genes are TRBV5-1 and TRBJ2-1, with 7 bases fitting TRBD2. The length of the CDR3 is 16 residues. The germline gives CDR1 SGHRS, CDR2 YFSETQ. Trimming removed 7 bases from V and 2 bases from J; junction bases left unmatched: 12. The CDR3: CASGEGSLHPYNEQFF. CDR3 DNA: TGCGCCAGCGGGGAGGGCAGCCTCCACCCCTACAATGAGCAGTTCTTC.

For this clonotype: At one end the junction does not follow the germline gene, possibly because of a read error. The rearrangement links TRBV29-1 to TRBJ2-7; TRBD2 agrees at 10 bases. Germline CDR1 is SQVTM and CDR2 is ANQGSEA. This CDR3 has 16 amino acids. The CDR3 loop is CSVEFASGSSTADQYF. In nucleotides, the CDR3 is TGTAGCGTTGAATTCGCTAGCGGGAGTTCTACTGCTGATCAGTACTTC.